The 13 T cell receptor beta chains listed next were all sequenced from one sample in a study of blood T cell repertoires in COVID-19. Sequencing used immunoSEQ multiplex PCR; TCRdb keeps in-frame clones, though not all of them. The table has roughly 380,000 clones, around 84% seen once. Sequenced input: peripheral blood. The receptor source for this set is a human donor with acute or convalescent COVID-19. The donor label of this sample is uncertain.

The table lists this clone with a count of one. J is TRBJ1-5 and V is TRBV19; tentative D call: TRBD1 (6 bases). Germline V gene sequence: CDR1 LNHDA, CDR2 SQIVND (reference sequence). This CDR3 contains 15 residues. With 4 bases removed from V and 2 bases from J, the gap between germline ends came to 12 bases. The CDR3: CASSKYRDGNQPQHF. The DNA for the CDR3 is TGTGCCAGTAGTAAATACAGGGATGGCAATCAGCCCCAGCATTTT.

This chain connects TRBV4-1 to TRBJ2-1, with D maybe TRBD2 (5 bases). The CDR3 is made up of 15 amino acids. Germline-derived CDR1 and CDR2 are MGHRA and YSYEKL. V lost 0 bases, J lost 8 bases, and 14 bases lay in between. The CDR3 coding sequence is TGCGCCAGCAGCCAAGATTGGGTCGGGAACTATGAGCAGTTCTTC. It encodes CASSQDWVGNYEQFF.

This chain's CDR3 is CASSLGGSNQPQHF. CDR3 bases: TGTGCCAGCAGTTTGGGGGGGAGCAATCAGCCCCAGCATTTT. This chain uses TRBV28 with TRBJ1-5, with D maybe TRBD1 (5 bases). Germline assignment: CDR1 MDHEN and CDR2 SYDVKM. Trimming took off 3 bases at V and 1 base at J, with 7 bases between the two ends. The CDR3 is 14 amino acids.

The rearrangement uses TRBV11-2 and TRBJ1-2; TRBD1 might be the D (5 bases). Between the trimmed V and J ends, which lost 5 bases and 7 bases, there was a span of 20 bases. CDR3 length: 15 residues. In germline, CDR1 is SGHAT, CDR2 FQNNGV. DNA for the CDR3: TGTGCCAGCAGCGGCGCACAGCGCAGGGCGTCTGGCTACACCTTC. Protein product: CASSGAQRRASGYTF.

This chain joins TRBV12-3 or TRBV12-4 and TRBJ1-2; D perhaps matches TRBD1 (6 bases). This CDR3 comprises 12 residues. Trimming removed 5 bases from V and 3 bases from J, with 7 bases in between. CDR3 nucleotide sequence: TGTGCCAGCAGTCGGACAGACTATGGCTACACCTTC. Encoded protein: CASSRTDYGYTF.

In its sample, this clone was seen a few times. The chain carries TRBV2 and TRBJ2-5; 11 nucleotides match TRBD2. There are 16 residues in the CDR3. J lost 4 bases, V lost 6 bases, and 10 bases had no gene match. Germline CDR1 reads SNHLY; CDR2 reads FYNNEI. This CDR3 reads CASRMGSGGAAETQYF. DNA of the CDR3: TGTGCCAGCAGGATGGGTAGCGGGGGGGCCGCAGAGACCCAGTACTTC.

This clone showed up just a few times. CDR3 coding DNA: TGCGCCAGCAGCCACGCTAGAAGACAGGGGGCGCGCGACTATGGCTACACCTTC. This sequence encodes CASSHARRQGARDYGYTF. The chain uses TRBV4-1 and TRBJ1-2, with TRBD1 matching over 10 bases. The CDR3 consists of 18 residues. With 3 bases clipped from V and 3 bases from J, the junction kept 13 bases outside the gene matches. The germline CDR1 and CDR2 sequences are MGHRA and YSYEKL.

There are a few counts of this clone. The chain joins TRBV18 to TRBJ1-1; D is possibly TRBD1 (6 bases). This CDR3 region has 14 residues. V lost 5 bases, J lost 4 bases, and 14 bases lay in between. Germline loops: CDR1 KGHSH, CDR2 LQKENI. The CDR3 DNA reads TGTGCCAGCTCATTCGATGGACAGATCACTGAAGCTTTCTTT. It translates to CASSFDGQITEAFF. The full variable domain, rest sourced from reference TRBV18 and TRBJ1-1, is NAGVMQNPRHLVRRRGQEARLRCSPMKGHSHVYWYRQLPEEGLKFMVYLQKENIIDESGMPKERFSAEFPKEGPSILRIQQVVRGDSAAYFCASSFDGQITEAFFGQGTRLTVV.

V gene TRBV6-6 combines with J gene TRBJ1-2, with D perhaps TRBD1 (5 bases). Between the trimmed V and J ends, which lost 8 bases and 2 bases, there was a span of 6 bases. Germline V gene lookup returns CDR1 MNHNY and CDR2 SVGAGI (reference sequence). The CDR3 is 11 residues long. CDR3: CASGGNYGYTF. The CDR3 DNA reads TGTGCCAGCGGGGGGAACTATGGCTACACCTTC.

This sequence joins TRBV14 and TRBJ2-7, with TRBD2 matching 8 bases. This CDR3 spans 16 amino acids. J was trimmed by 7 bases and V by 0 bases; bases with no gene match: 11. Germline V gene lookup returns CDR1 SGHDN and CDR2 FVKESK. The CDR3 sequence: CASSQEIAGFSGEQYF. The CDR3 region has the DNA TGTGCCAGCAGCCAAGAGATAGCGGGATTTTCGGGGGAGCAGTACTTC.

The V call is TRBV11-2, the J call TRBJ2-7; maybe TRBD2 (5 bases). Trimming cost V 4 bases and J 6 bases, with 16 bases left between them. The CDR3 runs to 14 residues. In germline, CDR1 is SGHAT, CDR2 FQNNGV. The CDR3 nucleotides read TGTGCCAGCAGCTCTGGCGTAGCGTGGTCCGAGCAGTACTTC. Its protein product is CASSSGVAWSEQYF.

The rearrangement links TRBV27 to TRBJ1-1; TRBD1 might be the D (6 bases). The CDR3 is 14 residues long. V lost 5 bases and J lost 4, with 14 bases in between. Germline CDR1 MNHEY, CDR2 SMNVEV (reference sequence). In DNA form, the CDR3 reads TGTGCCAGCAGTGGTCTATTCAGGGGCACTGAAGCTTTCTTT. This gives the protein CASSGLFRGTEAFF.

The chain combines TRBV7-8 with TRBJ1-5; tentative D call: TRBD1 (6 bases). The V end lost 1 base, the J end lost 3 bases, and 13 bases lay between the germline ends. Germline loops: CDR1 SGHVS, CDR2 FQNEAQ. The CDR3 runs 16 residues. The CDR3 region has the DNA TGTGCCAGCAGCTTAGTTCCAGGGGCTGCCAATCAGCCCCAGCATTTT. It specifies CASSLVPGAANQPQHF.